These T cell receptor beta chains were read from a single sample in a study of T cell responses to AZD1222 COVID-19 vaccine. Profiling relied on immunoSEQ multiplex PCR, and the TCRdb table lists in-frame clones only, not all of them. The repertoire includes about 130,000 clones, 93% of them detected once, and over 7.5% sits in the top ten. The material sequenced was peripheral blood, taken on day 0 of AZD1222 vaccination. The origin of the receptors is an adult in good health. Both conserved end residues are part of each CDR3. The D gene is left open where the match is weak. Size values are once, few and many counts, or a class for expanded clones, and some rows have none.

>NA|TRBJ2-3|TRBV10-1|NA
TGCGCCAGACCGTACGATACGCAGTATTTT
CARPYDTQYF
>NA|TRBJ1-5|TRBV28|NA
TGTGCCAGCAGTTCTCAGAACAATCAGCCCCAGCATTTT
CASSSQNNQPQHF
>NA|TRBJ1-1|TRBV29-1|once
TGCAGCGTTGTCCTTAAACCGCCGGCCCGGGTGGCTTTCTTT
CSVVLKPPARVAFF
>NA|TRBJ1-1|TRBV12-5|NA
TGTGCTAGTGGTCCACAGGGCACCCTTGAGGCTTTCTTT
CASGPQGTLEAFF
>NA|TRBJ1-5|TRBV5-1|NA
TGCGCCAGCAGGGGATCCCCCAACGATCAGCCCCAGCATTTT
CASRGSPNDQPQHF
>NA|TRBJ2-5|TRBV10-3|NA
TGTGCCATCAGTGGAAGCAGTAGCGGCTCCCAAGAGACCCAGTACTTC
CAISGSSSGSQETQYF
>NA|TRBJ2-3|TRBV7-9|NA
TGTGCCAGCAGCTCATACTCGGCGGAAAGGGACAAACCAGATACGCAGTATTTT
CASSSYSAERDKPDTQYF
>NA|TRBJ2-7|TRBV7-2|NA
TGTGCCAGCAGCCAACGGGCAACCTACGAGCAGTACTTC
CASSQRATYEQYF
>TRBD1|TRBJ2-7|TRBV28|NA
TGTGCCAGCAGCCCCCCCGGGACAGGGGGCTACGAGCAGTACTTC
CASSPPGTGGYEQYF
>NA|TRBJ1-1|TRBV27|NA
TGTGCCAGCAGTTTAGTGGCTGCCACTGAAGCTTTCTTT
CASSLVAATEAFF
>NA|TRBJ2-7|TRBV7-2|NA
TGTGCCAGCAGTCGGGCGGTAAACACCTACGAGCAGTACTTC
CASSRAVNTYEQYF
>NA|TRBJ2-1|TRBV7-7|NA
TGTGCTAGCAGCTTAGCCCAGGGGTCTGGCAATGAGCAGTTCTTC
CASSLAQGSGNEQFF
>NA|TRBJ2-1|TRBV9|NA
TGTGCCAGCAGCATCTCAGAGGGAGTCGGGCAGTTCTTC
CASSISEGVGQFF
>NA|TRBJ2-3|TRBV6-6|NA
TGTGCCAGCAGTTACGTCCTGACAGATACGCAGTATTTT
CASSYVLTDTQYF
>NA|TRBJ2-5|TRBV6-6|NA
TGTGCCAGCAGTTCTCAGGGGTGGGAGACCCAGTACTTC
CASSSQGWETQYF
>NA|TRBJ1-5|TRBV3-1/TRBV3-2|few
TGTGCCAGCAGCCAAGTCGGTCAGCCCCAGCATTTT
CASSQVGQPQHF
>NA|TRBJ1-2|TRBV5-6|NA
TGTGCCAGCAGCTGGGCCCAGGGCACAAGCTATGGCTACACCTTC
CASSWAQGTSYGYTF
>TRBD1|TRBJ1-5|TRBV3-1/TRBV3-2|NA
TGTGCCAGCAGCCGGGGGACAGGGTCCTATCAGCCCCAGCATTTT
CASSRGTGSYQPQHF
>NA|TRBJ2-1|TRBV6-5|NA
TGTGCCAGCAGATCAACTAGGGGGTGGCAGTTCTTC
CASRSTRGWQFF
>NA|TRBJ2-5|TRBV6-1|NA
TGTGCCAGCAGTGACAGACAAGAGACCCAGTACTTC
CASSDRQETQYF
>TRBD1|TRBJ1-2|TRBV4-2|NA
TGTGCCAGCAGCCAAGCCTCCAGAGGGGACAGCCCCTATGGCTACACCTTC
CASSQASRGDSPYGYTF
>NA|TRBJ1-2|TRBV18|NA
TGTGCCAGCTCACCTTCCGGTACGGGATCCCTTGGCTACACCTTC
CASSPSGTGSLGYTF
>TRBD1|TRBJ2-5|TRBV27|NA
TGTGCCAGCAGATACAGGGGCGGAGAGACCCAGTACTTC
CASRYRGGETQYF
>TRBD1|TRBJ2-1|TRBV6-5|NA
TGTGCCAGCAGTTTCTTCGGACAGGACACCTACAATGAGCAGTTCTTC
CASSFFGQDTYNEQFF
>NA|TRBJ2-7|TRBV6-5|NA
TGTGCCAGCAAGACCCGGGGCAGGAGCTCCTACGAGCAGTACTTC
CASKTRGRSSYEQYF
>TRBD1|TRBJ1-2|TRBV10-3|NA
TGTGCCACAACGGGACAGGGAGTGGTAGGCTACACCTTC
CATTGQGVVGYTF
>NA|TRBJ2-3|TRBV19|NA
TGTGCCAGTAGTATAGCTTCCGTTTTCACAGATACGCAGTATTTT
CASSIASVFTDTQYF
>NA|TRBJ1-6|TRBV2|NA
TGTGCCAGCAGTGAACAGGAGGGAGGATATTCACCCCTCCACTTT
CASSEQEGGYSPLHF
>NA|TRBJ2-5|TRBV7-9|NA
TGTGCCAGCAGCTTAGGCCACCATTCAGGGGGGGAGACCCAGTACTTC
CASSLGHHSGGETQYF
>NA|TRBJ1-2|TRBV5-1|few
TGCGCCAGCAGCTTGGGGAGCCAGGGCCCCTATGGCTACACCTTC
CASSLGSQGPYGYTF
>NA|TRBJ1-1|TRBV29-1|NA
TGCAGCGCTGCGACAATATGGGCGGGGGCCACTGAAGCTTTCTTT
CSAATIWAGATEAFF
>NA|TRBJ2-7|TRBV7-9|NA
TGTGCCAGCAGCTTAGAAGGGGTGAGGGAGCAGTACTTC
CASSLEGVREQYF
>TRBD2|TRBJ2-3|TRBV6-2/TRBV6-3|NA
TGTGCCAGCAGCCCTTACCGTAGCGGGGGGGTCACAGATACGCAGTATTTT
CASSPYRSGGVTDTQYF
>TRBD1|TRBJ1-1|TRBV29-1|NA
TGCAGCGCAACAGGGGGCGATTTCGCTGAAGCTTTCTTT
CSATGGDFAEAFF
>NA|TRBJ2-3|TRBV19|NA
TGTGCCAGTAGCCTCAAGGGCAGGGAAACAGATACGCAGTATTTT
CASSLKGRETDTQYF